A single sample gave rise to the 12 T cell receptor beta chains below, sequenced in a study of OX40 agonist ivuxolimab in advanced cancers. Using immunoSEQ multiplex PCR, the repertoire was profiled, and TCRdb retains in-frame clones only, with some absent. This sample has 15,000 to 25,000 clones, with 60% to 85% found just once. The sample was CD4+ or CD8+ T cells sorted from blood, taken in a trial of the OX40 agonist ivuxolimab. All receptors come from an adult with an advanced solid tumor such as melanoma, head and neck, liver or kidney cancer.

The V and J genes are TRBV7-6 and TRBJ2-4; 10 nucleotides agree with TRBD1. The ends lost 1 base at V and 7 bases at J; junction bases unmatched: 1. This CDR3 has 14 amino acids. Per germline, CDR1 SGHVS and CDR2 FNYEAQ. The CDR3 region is CASSLGTGGNIQYF. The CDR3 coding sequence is TGTGCCAGCAGCTTAGGGACAGGGGGGAACATTCAGTACTTC.

Here the CDR3 DNA reads TGTGCCAGCAGCGAGGTGTCTAGCGGGGGGAGCGAGCAGTACTTC. Translation gives CASSEVSSGGSEQYF. This chain links TRBV7-9 with TRBJ2-7, with TRBD2 matching over 11 bases. Trimming cost V 5 bases and J 6 bases; bases outside gene matches: 9. Germline values: CDR1 SEHNR, CDR2 FQNEAQ (reference sequence). This CDR3 has 15 amino acids.

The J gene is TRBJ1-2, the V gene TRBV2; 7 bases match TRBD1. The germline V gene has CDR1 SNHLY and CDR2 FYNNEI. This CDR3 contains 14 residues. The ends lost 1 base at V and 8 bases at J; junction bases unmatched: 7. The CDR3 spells CASSEGRDRAGYTF. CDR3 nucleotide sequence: TGTGCCAGCAGTGAAGGTCGGGACAGAGCCGGCTACACCTTC.

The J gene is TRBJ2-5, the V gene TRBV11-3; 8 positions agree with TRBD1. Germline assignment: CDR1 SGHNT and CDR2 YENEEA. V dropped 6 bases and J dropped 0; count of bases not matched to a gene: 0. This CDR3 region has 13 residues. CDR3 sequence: CASRGQDQETQYF. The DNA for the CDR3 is TGTGCCAGCAGGGGACAGGACCAAGAGACCCAGTACTTC.

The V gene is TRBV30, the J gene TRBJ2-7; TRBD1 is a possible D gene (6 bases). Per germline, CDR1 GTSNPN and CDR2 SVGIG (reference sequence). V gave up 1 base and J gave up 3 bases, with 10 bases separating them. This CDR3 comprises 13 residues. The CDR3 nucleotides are TGTGCCTGGAGTGGGGACAAATACTACGAGCAGTACTTC. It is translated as CAWSGDKYYEQYF. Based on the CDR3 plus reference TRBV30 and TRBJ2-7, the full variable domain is SQTIHQWPATLVQPVGSPLSLECTVEGTSNPNLYWYRQAAGRGLQLLFYSVGIGQISSEVPQNLSASRPQDRQFILSSKKLLLSDSGFYLCAWSGDKYYEQYFGPGTRLTVT.

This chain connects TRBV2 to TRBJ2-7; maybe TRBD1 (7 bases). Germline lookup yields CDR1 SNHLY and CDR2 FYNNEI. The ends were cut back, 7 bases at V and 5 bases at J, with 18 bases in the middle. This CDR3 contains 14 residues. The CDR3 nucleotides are TGTGCCAGCATCCATTCGGAGGGGGCGGACGAGCAGTACTTC. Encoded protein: CASIHSEGADEQYF.

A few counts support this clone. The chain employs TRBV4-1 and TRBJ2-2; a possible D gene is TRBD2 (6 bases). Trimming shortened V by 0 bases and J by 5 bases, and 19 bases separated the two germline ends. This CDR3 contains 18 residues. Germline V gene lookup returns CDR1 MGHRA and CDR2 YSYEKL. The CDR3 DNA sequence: TGCGCCAGCAGCCAAGATGGTAGCGGCACGTCTCCGACCGGGGAGCTGTTTTTT. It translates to CASSQDGSGTSPTGELFF.

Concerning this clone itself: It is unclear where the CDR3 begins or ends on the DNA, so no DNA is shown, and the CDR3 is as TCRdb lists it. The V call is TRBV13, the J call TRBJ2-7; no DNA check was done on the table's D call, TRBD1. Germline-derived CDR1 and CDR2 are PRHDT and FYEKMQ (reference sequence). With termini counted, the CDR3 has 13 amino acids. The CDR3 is CASSLVGTGSMYF.

CDR3 bases: TGTGCCAGCAGCTTCGTTTCGGACACCGGGGAGCTGTTTTTT. This gives the protein CASSFVSDTGELFF. The chain joins TRBV7-6 to TRBJ2-2; D gene ambiguous. Trimming pared 3 bases from V and 3 bases from J, leaving 8 bases between. Germline lookup yields CDR1 SGHVS and CDR2 FNYEAQ. This CDR3 comprises 14 residues. The complete variable domain, with remaining parts taken from reference TRBV7-6 and TRBJ2-2, reads GAGVSQSPRYKVTKRGQDVALRCDPISGHVSLYWYRQALGQGPEFLTYFNYEAQQDKSGLPNDRFSAERPEGSISTLTIQRTEQRDSAMYRCASSFVSDTGELFFGEGSRLTVL.

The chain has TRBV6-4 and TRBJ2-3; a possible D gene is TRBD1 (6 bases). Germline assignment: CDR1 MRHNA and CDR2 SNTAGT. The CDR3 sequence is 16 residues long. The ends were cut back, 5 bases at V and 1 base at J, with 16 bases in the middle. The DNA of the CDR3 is TGTGCCAGCAGTTTAGCCAGGGGAAAGGGCACAGATACGCAGTATTTT. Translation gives CASSLARGKGTDTQYF.

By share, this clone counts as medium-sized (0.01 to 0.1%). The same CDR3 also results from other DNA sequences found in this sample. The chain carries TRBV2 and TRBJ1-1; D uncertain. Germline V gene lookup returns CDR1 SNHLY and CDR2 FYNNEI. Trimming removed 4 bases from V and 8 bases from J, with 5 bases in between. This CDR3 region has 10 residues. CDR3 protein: CASSVGEAFF. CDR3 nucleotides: TGTGCCAGCAGTGTGGGGGAAGCTTTCTTT.

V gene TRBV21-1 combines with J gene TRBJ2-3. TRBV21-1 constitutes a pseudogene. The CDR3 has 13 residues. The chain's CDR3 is CASSLTPTDTQYF. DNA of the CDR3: TGTGCCAGCAGCCTCACCCCCACAGATACGCAGTATTTT.